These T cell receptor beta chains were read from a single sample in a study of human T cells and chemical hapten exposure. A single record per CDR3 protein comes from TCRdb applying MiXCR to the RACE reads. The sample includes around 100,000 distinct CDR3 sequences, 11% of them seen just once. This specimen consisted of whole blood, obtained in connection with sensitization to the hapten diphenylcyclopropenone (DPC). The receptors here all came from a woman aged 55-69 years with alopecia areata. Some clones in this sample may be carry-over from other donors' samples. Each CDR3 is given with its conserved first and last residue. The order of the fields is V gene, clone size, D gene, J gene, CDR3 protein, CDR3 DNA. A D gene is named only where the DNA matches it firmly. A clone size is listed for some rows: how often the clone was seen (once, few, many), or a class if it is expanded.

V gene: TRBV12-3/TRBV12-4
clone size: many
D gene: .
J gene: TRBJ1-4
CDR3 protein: CASSPSSQGGITTNEKLFF
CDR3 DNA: TGTGCCAGCAGTCCCTCGTCTCAGGGAGGAATAACAACTAATGAAAAACTGTTTTTT

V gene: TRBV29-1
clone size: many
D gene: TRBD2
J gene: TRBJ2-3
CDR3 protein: CSVDLAVMSDTQYF
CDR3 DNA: TGCAGCGTTGATCTAGCGGTAATGTCAGATACGCAGTATTTT

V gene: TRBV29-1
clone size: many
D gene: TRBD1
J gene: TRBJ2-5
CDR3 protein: CSVAGTDQETQYF
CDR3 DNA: TGCAGCGTTGCCGGGACAGACCAAGAGACCCAGTACTTC

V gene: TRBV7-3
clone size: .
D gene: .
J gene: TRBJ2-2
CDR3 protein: CASSSSARDLRGELFF
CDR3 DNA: TGTGCCAGCAGCTCCTCCGCCAGGGACTTGCGCGGGGAGCTGTTTTTT

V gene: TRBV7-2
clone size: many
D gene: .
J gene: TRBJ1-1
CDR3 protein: CASSSKPGSDKNTEAFF
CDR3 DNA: TGTGCCAGCAGCTCAAAACCGGGGTCAGACAAGAACACTGAAGCTTTCTTT

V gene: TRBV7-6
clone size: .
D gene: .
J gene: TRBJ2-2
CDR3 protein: CASSAQSRANTGELFF
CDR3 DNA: TGTGCCAGCAGCGCACAGAGCCGCGCGAACACCGGGGAGCTGTTTTTT

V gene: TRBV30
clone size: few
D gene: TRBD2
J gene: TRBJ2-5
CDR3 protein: CAWSKRGTLRETQYF
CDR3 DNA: TGTGCCTGGAGTAAGCGGGGGACCCTCCGAGAGACCCAGTACTTC

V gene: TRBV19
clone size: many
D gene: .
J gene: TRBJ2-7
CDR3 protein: CASSPRGSALSYEQYF
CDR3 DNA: TGTGCCAGTAGTCCAAGAGGGTCAGCCTTATCCTACGAGCAGTACTTC

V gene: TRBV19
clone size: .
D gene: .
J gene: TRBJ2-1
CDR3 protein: CASSIGARSNEQFF
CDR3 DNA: TGTGCCAGTAGTATCGGTGCCAGGTCCAATGAGCAGTTCTTC

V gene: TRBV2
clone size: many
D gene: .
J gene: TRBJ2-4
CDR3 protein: CASRSSWGDGGQYF
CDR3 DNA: TGTGCCAGCCGATCGTCATGGGGGGACGGTGGTCAGTACTTC

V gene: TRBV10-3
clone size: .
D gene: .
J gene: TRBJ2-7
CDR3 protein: CAISGQRIHEQYF
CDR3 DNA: TGTGCCATCAGTGGTCAGCGGATACACGAGCAGTACTTC

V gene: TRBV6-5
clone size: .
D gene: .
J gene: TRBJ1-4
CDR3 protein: CASSRTATTNEKLFF
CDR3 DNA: TGTGCCAGCAGTCGGACTGCTACAACTAATGAAAAACTGTTTTTT

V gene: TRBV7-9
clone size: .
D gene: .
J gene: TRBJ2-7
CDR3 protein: CASTPTGYEQYF
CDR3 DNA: TGTGCCAGCACCCCGACGGGTTACGAGCAGTACTTC

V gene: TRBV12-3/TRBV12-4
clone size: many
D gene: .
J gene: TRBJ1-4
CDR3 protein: CASGLETGEKLFF
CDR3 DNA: TGTGCCAGCGGACTAGAAACGGGCGAAAAACTGTTTTTT

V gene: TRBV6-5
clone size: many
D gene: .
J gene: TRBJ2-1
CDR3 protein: CASSRKRGRGRDNEQFF
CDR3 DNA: TGTGCCAGCAGCCGTAAACGTGGGCGGGGTCGCGACAATGAGCAGTTCTTC

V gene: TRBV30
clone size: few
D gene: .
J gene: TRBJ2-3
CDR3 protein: CAWTDQGLDTQYF
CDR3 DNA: TGTGCCTGGACGGACCAGGGTTTAGATACGCAGTATTTT

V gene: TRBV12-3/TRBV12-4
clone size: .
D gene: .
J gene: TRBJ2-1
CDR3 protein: CASREGSYNEQFF
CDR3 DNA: TGTGCCAGCAGAGAGGGTTCCTACAATGAGCAGTTCTTC

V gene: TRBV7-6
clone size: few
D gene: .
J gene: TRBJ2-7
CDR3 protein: CASSPRQSYEQYF
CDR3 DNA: TGTGCCAGCAGCCCCAGACAGTCATACGAGCAGTACTTC

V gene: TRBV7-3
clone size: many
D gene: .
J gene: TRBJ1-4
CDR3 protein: CASSPRGGKNEKLFF
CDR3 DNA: TGTGCCAGCAGCCCCCGTGGGGGGAAGAATGAAAAACTGTTTTTT

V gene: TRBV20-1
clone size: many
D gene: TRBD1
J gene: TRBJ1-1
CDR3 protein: CSARDNTRGVTEAFF
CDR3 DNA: TGCAGTGCTAGAGATAATACCAGGGGGGTCACTGAAGCTTTCTTT

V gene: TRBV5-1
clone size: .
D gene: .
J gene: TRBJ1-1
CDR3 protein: CASSTDQNTEAFF
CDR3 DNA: TGCGCCAGCAGCACTGACCAGAACACTGAAGCTTTCTTT

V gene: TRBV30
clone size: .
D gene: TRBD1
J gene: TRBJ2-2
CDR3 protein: CAWSDRGWTGELFF
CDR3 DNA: TGTGCCTGGTCAGACAGGGGATGGACCGGGGAGCTGTTTTTT

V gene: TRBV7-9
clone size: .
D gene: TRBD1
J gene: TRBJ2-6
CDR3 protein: CASSLGQGIGGANVLTF
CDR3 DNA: TGTGCCAGCAGCTTGGGACAGGGGATAGGTGGGGCCAACGTCCTGACTTTC

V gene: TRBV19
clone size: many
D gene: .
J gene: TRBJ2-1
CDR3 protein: CASSRMSSYNEQFF
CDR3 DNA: TGTGCCAGTAGTCGCATGAGCTCCTACAATGAGCAGTTCTTC

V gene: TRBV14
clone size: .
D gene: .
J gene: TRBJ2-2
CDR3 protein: CASSQNFLASGELFF
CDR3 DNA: TGTGCCAGCAGCCAAAATTTTCTAGCCTCCGGGGAGCTGTTTTTT

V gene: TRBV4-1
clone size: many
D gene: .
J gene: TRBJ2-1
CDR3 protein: CASSQVRGISSYNEQFF
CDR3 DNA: TGCGCCAGCAGCCAAGTCCGGGGGATAAGCTCCTACAATGAGCAGTTCTTC

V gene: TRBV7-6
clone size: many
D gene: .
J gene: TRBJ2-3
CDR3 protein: CASSLAGEWGTQYF
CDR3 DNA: TGTGCCAGCAGCTTAGCGGGGGAGTGGGGTACGCAGTATTTT

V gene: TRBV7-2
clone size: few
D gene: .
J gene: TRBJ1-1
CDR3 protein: CASSFSTVNTEAFF
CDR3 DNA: TGTGCCAGCAGCTTCTCGACAGTGAACACTGAAGCTTTCTTT

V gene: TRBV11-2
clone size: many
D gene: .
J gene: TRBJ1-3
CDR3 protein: CASSFPGNTIYF
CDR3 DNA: TGTGCCAGCAGCTTTCCTGGAAACACCATATATTTT

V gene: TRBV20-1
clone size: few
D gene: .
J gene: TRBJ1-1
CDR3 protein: CSARDQGTEAFF
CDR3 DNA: TGCAGTGCTAGGGATCAGGGTACTGAAGCTTTCTTT

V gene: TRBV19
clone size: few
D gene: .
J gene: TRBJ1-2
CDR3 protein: CASSNTAAGFAVYGYTF
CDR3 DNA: TGTGCCAGTAGTAACACAGCCGCCGGCTTCGCTGTCTATGGCTACACCTTC

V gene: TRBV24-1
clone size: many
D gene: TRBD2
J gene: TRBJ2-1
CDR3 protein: CATSEGSGGEQFF
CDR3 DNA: TGTGCCACCAGTGAAGGGAGCGGGGGGGAGCAGTTCTTC

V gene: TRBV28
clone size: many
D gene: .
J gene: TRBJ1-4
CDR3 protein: CASSSKVETLFF
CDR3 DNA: TGTGCCAGCAGTTCTAAGGTCGAAACGCTGTTTTTT

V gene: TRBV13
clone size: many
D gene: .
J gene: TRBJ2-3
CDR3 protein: CASSPYIKQDTQYF
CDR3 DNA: TGTGCCAGCAGCCCCTACATCAAGCAAGATACGCAGTATTTT

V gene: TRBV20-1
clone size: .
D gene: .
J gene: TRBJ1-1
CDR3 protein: CSASYGRVNTEAFF
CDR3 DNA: TGCAGTGCTAGTTACGGGAGAGTCAACACTGAAGCTTTCTTT

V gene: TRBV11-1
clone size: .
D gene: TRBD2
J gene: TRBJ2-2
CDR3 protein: CASSFGKAGPGELFF
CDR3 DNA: TGTGCCAGCAGCTTTGGGAAAGCGGGGCCCGGGGAGCTGTTTTTT

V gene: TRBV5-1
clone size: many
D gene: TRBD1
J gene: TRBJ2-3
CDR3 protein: CASSFRGQGVDTQYF
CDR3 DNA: TGCGCCAGCAGCTTCCGGGGACAGGGAGTAGATACGCAGTATTTT

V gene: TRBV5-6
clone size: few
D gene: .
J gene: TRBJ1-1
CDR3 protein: CASYYTVMNTEAFF
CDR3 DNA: TGTGCCAGCTATTACACAGTCATGAACACTGAAGCTTTCTTT

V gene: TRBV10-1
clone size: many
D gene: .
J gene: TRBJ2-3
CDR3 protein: CASSDLGPRDTQYF
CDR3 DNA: TGCGCCAGCAGTGATTTGGGTCCCAGGGATACGCAGTATTTT

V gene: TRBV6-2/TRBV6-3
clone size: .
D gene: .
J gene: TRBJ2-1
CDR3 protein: CASSYSGGSYNEQFF
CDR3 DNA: TGTGCCAGCAGTTACTCTGGCGGTTCCTACAATGAGCAGTTCTTC

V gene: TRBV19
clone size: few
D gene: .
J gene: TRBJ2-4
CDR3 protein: CASSIRNIQYF
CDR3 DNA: TGTGCCAGTAGTATAAGGAACATTCAGTACTTC

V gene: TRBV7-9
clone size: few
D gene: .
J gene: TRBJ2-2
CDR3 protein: CASSLWVVRASATTPAGELFF
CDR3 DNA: TGTGCCAGCAGCTTATGGGTTGTAAGGGCGAGTGCCACAACTCCGGCCGGGGAGCTGTTTTTT

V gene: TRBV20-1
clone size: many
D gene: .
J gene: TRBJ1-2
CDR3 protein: CSARWGRDGYTF
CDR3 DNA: TGCAGTGCCAGGTGGGGAAGAGATGGCTACACCTTC

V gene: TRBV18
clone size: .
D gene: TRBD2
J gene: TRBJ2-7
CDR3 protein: CASSPPSGGTFYEQYF
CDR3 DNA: TGTGCCAGCTCACCACCGAGCGGGGGGACCTTCTACGAGCAGTACTTC

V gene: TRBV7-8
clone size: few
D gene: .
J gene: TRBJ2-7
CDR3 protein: CASSLAGGSFYEQYF
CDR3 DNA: TGTGCCAGCAGCTTAGCCGGTGGTTCGTTCTACGAGCAGTACTTC